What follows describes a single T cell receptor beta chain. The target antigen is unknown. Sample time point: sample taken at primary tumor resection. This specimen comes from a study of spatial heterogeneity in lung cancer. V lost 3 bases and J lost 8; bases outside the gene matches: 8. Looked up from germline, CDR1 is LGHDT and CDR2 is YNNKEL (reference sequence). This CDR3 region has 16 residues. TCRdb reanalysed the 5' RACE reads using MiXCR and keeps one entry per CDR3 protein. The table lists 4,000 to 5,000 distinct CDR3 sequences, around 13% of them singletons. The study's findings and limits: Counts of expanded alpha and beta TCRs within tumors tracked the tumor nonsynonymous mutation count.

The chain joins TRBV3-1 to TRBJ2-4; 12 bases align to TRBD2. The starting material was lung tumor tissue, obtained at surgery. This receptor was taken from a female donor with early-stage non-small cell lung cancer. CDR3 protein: CASSQGLAGGQDIQYF. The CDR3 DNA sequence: TGTGCCAGCAGCCAGGGACTAGCGGGCGGCCAAGACATTCAGTACTTC.